The 11 T cell receptor beta chains below come from one sample, sequenced in a study of blood T cell repertoires in COVID-19. Generated by immunoSEQ multiplex PCR, the TCRdb table keeps only in-frame clones and is missing some. The data hold around 260,000 clones, with around 83% observed a single time. The specimen sequenced was peripheral blood. The receptors were sampled from a man aged 18-30 years with active or convalescent COVID-19.

The V call is TRBV5-6, the J call TRBJ1-5; unclear D gene. The ends were cut back, 3 bases at V and 7 bases at J, with 14 bases in the middle. This CDR3 contains 14 residues. CDR1 is SGHDT and CDR2 is YYEEEE in the germline V gene. CDR3 sequence: CASSSSTNGQPQHF. The CDR3 bases are TGTGCCAGCAGCTCCTCAACTAATGGCCAGCCCCAGCATTTT. The full variable domain, with the rest looked up from reference TRBV5-6 and TRBJ1-5, is DAGVTQSPTHLIKTRGQQVTLRCSPKSGHDTVSWYQQALGQGPQFIFQYYEEEERQRGNFPDRFSGHQFPNYSSELNVNALLLGDSALYLCASSSSTNGQPQHFGDGTRLSIL.

This rearrangement joins TRBV3-1 (or the pseudogene TRBV3-2) to TRBJ1-6, with D maybe TRBD1 (6 bases). The CDR3 contains 14 residues. The germline gives CDR1 LGHDT, CDR2 YNNKEL (reference sequence). Trimming cost V 2 bases and J 15 bases, with 17 bases left between them. Here the CDR3 DNA reads TGTGCCAGCAGCCAAACCGTCCAAACAGGGCTCCTCCACTTT. It translates to CASSQTVQTGLLHF.

CDR3 loop: CASGTITNQPQHF. As DNA, the CDR3 is TGTGCCAGCGGAACTATCACGAATCAGCCCCAGCATTTT. J is TRBJ1-5 and V is TRBV28; D remains unclear. The CDR3 totals 13 residues. Between the trimmed V and J ends, which lost 8 bases and 4 bases, there was a span of 12 bases. Germline V CDR1 and CDR2: MDHEN, SYDVKM. Full variable domain (missing parts from reference TRBV28 and TRBJ1-5): DVKVTQSSRYLVKRTGEKVFLECVQDMDHENMFWYRQDPGLGLRLIYFSYDVKMKEKGDIPEGYSVSREKKERFSLILESASTNQTSMYLCASGTITNQPQHFGDGTRLSIL.

In the case of this clone: A junction end diverges from the germline sequence, so it may reflect a read error. The chain employs TRBV7-7 and TRBJ2-5, with 7 nucleotides matching TRBD1. Germline assignment: CDR1 SSHAT and CDR2 FNYEAQ (reference sequence). The CDR3 is 15 residues long. The CDR3 region has the DNA TGTGCTAGCAGCTTAGATGAGGGGGCAAAGGAGACCCAGTACTTC. It translates to CASSLDEGAKETQYF.

The V call is TRBV7-9, the J call TRBJ2-2; D unclear. CDR1 is SEHNR and CDR2 is FQNEAQ in the germline V gene (reference sequence). The CDR3 runs 12 residues. V was trimmed by 5 bases and J by 6 bases, leaving 7 bases between them. The CDR3 loop reads CASSPFSGELFF. The CDR3 coding sequence is TGTGCCAGCAGCCCTTTCTCCGGGGAGCTGTTTTTT.

This clone was observed a handful of times. The chain carries TRBV27 and TRBJ2-7, with 10 bases lining up with TRBD2. The CDR3 runs 16 residues. Looked up from germline, CDR1 is MNHEY and CDR2 is SMNVEV (reference sequence). Losses at the gene ends were 10 bases for V and 4 bases for J; bases not matched to a gene: 16. The CDR3 loop is CAIPRGLAGESYEQYF. The CDR3 region has the DNA TGTGCCATCCCCAGGGGGCTAGCGGGAGAGTCTTACGAGCAGTACTTC.

Ten or more counts support this clone. This chain joins TRBV25-1 and TRBJ2-2; a weak D match, TRBD2 (5 bases). The CDR3 contains 16 residues. CDR1 and CDR2 from the germline V gene are MGHDK and SYGVNS. V was pared by 6 bases and J by 4 bases, with 18 bases between. The CDR3 region is CASSEGTDLFTGELFF. The DNA of the CDR3 is TGTGCCAGCAGCGAGGGTACGGACCTTTTCACCGGGGAGCTGTTTTTT.

J is TRBJ2-5 and V is TRBV6-2 or TRBV6-3; D is perhaps TRBD2 (6 bases). Looked up from germline, CDR1 is MNHEY and CDR2 is SVGEGT. V dropped 5 bases and J dropped 5 bases, with 15 bases sitting between them. The length of the CDR3 is 14 residues. CDR3 nucleotides: TGTGCCAGCAGTAGGGCGCCCCGGGGGGAGACCCAGTACTTC. Translating it yields CASSRAPRGETQYF.

The chain carries TRBV6-6 and TRBJ1-1; TRBD1 matches 8 bases. Germline V gene lookup returns CDR1 MNHNY and CDR2 SVGAGI (reference sequence). Trimming cost V 4 bases and J 5 bases; bases outside gene matches: 6. The CDR3 runs to 14 residues. Here the CDR3 reads CASSSRTGQTEAFF. The CDR3 DNA reads TGTGCCAGCAGTTCCCGGACAGGGCAAACTGAAGCTTTCTTT.

J is TRBJ2-1 and V is TRBV5-1; the match to TRBD1 covers 10 bases. The CDR3 extends over 12 amino acids. Germline loops: CDR1 SGHRS, CDR2 YFSETQ. V was pared by 0 bases and J by 15 bases, with 3 bases of the junction left unmatched. This chain's CDR3 is CASSLGGTGVFF. In nucleotides, the CDR3 is TGCGCCAGCAGCTTGGGCGGGACAGGGGTGTTCTTC.

The CDR3 reads CASSIAQGEVGDGYTF. The CDR3 DNA follows: TGTGCCAGTAGTATAGCACAGGGGGAAGTGGGAGATGGCTACACCTTC. The chain joins TRBV19 to TRBJ1-2, with 8 bases that match TRBD1. The CDR3 totals 16 residues. V was clipped by 1 base and J by 6 bases; unmatched bases: 10. Germline values: CDR1 LNHDA, CDR2 SQIVND (reference sequence). The variable domain in full, with the rest retrieved from reference TRBV19 and TRBJ1-2, is DGGITQSPKYLFRKEGQNVTLSCEQNLNHDAMYWYRQDPGQGLRLIYYSQIVNDFQKGDIAEGYSVSREKKESFPLTVTSAQKNPTAFYLCASSIAQGEVGDGYTFGSGTRLTVV.